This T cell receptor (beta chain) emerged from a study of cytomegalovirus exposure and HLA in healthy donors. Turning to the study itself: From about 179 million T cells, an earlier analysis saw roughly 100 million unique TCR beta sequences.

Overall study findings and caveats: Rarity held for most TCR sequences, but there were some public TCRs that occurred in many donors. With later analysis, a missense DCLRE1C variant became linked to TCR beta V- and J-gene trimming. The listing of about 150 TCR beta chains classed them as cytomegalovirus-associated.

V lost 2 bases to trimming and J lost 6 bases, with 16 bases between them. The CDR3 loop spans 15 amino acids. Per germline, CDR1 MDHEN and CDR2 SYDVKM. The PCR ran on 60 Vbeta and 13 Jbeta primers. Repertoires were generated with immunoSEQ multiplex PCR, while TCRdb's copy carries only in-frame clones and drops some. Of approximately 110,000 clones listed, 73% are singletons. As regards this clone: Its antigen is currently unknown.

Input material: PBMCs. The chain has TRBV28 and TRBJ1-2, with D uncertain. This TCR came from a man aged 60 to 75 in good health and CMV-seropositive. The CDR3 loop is CASSLLLMSGDGYTF. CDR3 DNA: TGTGCCAGCAGTTTACTGTTGATGTCCGGGGATGGCTACACCTTC.